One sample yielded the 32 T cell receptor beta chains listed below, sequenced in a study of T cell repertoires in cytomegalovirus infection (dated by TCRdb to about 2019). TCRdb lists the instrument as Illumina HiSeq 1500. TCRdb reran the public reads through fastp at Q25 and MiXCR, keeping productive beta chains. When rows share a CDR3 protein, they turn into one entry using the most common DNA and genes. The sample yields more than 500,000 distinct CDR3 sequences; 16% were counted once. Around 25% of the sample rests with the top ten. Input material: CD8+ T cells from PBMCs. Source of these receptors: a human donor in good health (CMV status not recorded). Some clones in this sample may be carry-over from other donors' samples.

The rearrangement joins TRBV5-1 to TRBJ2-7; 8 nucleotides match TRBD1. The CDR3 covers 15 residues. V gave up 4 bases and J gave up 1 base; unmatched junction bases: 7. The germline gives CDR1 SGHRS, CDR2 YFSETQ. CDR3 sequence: CASSPSRTGSYEQYF. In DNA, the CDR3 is TGCGCCAGCAGCCCGAGCCGGACAGGGTCCTACGAGCAGTACTTC.

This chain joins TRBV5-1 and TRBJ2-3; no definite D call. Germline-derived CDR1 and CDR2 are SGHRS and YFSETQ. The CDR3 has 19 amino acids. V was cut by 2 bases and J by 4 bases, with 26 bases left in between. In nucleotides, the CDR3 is TGCGCCAGCAGCTTCCCCCGTGGAATTTCTTCTTCCCGGCCAGATACGCAGTATTTT. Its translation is CASSFPRGISSSRPDTQYF.

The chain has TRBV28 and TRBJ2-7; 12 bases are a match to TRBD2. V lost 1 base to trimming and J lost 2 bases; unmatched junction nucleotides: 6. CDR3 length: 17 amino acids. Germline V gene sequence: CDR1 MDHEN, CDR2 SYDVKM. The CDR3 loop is CASSLLGLAGGPYEQYF. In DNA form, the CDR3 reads TGTGCCAGCAGTTTATTAGGCCTAGCGGGAGGGCCCTACGAGCAGTACTTC.

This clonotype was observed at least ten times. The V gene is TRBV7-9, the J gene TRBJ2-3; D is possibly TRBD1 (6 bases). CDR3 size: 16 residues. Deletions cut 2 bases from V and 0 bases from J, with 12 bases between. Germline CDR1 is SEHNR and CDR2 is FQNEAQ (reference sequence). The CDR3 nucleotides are TGTGCCAGCAGCTTACCCCCGGACAGTAGCACAGATACGCAGTATTTT. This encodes CASSLPPDSSTDTQYF.

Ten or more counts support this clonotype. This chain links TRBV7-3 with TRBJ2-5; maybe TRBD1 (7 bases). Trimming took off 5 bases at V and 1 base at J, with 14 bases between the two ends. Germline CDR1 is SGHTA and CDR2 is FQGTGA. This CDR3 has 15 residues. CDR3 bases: TGTGCCAGCAGCCTCTCAGGGGGGCCCCAAGAGACCCAGTACTTC. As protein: CASSLSGGPQETQYF. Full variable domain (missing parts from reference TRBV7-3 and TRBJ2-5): GAGVSQTPSNKVTEKGKYVELRCDPISGHTALYWYRQSLGQGPEFLIYFQGTGAADDSGLPNDRFFAVRPEGSVSTLKIQRTERGDSAVYLCASSLSGGPQETQYFGPGTRLLVL.

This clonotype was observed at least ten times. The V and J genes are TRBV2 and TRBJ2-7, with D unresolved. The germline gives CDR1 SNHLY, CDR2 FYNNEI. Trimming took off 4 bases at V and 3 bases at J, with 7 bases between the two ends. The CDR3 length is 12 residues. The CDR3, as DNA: TGTGCCAGCAGTGGACGGGTCTACGAGCAGTACTTC. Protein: CASSGRVYEQYF.

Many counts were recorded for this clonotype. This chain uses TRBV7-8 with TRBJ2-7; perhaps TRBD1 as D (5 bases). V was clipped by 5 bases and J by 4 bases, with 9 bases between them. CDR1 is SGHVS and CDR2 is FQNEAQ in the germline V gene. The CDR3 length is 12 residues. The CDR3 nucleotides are TGTGCCAGCAGCCCCAGGGTTTACGAGCAGTACTTC. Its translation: CASSPRVYEQYF.

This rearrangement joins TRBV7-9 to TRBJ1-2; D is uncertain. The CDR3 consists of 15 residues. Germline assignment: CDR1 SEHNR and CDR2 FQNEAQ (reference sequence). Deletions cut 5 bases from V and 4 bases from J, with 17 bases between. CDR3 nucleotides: TGTGCCAGCAGCCCCCCGACCGGGGATGGCTATGGCTACACCTTC. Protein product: CASSPPTGDGYGYTF.

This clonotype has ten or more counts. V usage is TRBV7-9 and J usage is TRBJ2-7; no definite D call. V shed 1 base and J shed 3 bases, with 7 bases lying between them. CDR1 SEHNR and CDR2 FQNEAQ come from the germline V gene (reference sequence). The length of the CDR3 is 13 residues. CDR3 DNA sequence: TGTGCCAGCAGCTTAGGAGAATACTACGAGCAGTACTTC. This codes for CASSLGEYYEQYF. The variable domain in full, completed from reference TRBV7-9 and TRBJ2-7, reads DTGVSQNPRHKITKRGQNVTFRCDPISEHNRLYWYRQTLGQGPEFLTYFQNEAQLEKSRLLSDRFSAERPKGSFSTLEIQRTEQGDSAMYLCASSLGEYYEQYFGPGTRLTVT.

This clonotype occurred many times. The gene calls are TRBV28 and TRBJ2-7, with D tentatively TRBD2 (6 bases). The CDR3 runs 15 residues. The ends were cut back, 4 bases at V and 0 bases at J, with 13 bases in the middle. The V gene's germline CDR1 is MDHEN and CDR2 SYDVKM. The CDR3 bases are TGTGCCAGCAGTTCGGACCCGACTAGCTCCTACGAGCAGTACTTC. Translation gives CASSSDPTSSYEQYF.

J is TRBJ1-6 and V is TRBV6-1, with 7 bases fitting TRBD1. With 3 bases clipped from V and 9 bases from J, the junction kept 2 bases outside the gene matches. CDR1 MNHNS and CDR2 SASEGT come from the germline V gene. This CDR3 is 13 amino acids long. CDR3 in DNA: TGTGCCAGCAGTGAGAACAGGGGTTCACCCCTCCACTTT. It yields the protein CASSENRGSPLHF.

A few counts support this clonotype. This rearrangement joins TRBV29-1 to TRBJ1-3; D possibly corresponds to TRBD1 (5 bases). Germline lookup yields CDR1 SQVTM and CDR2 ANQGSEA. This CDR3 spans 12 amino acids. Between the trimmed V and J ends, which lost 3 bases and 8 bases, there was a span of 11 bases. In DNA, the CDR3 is TGCAGCGTTGAGGGGGACGGCTACACCATATATTTT. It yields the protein CSVEGDGYTIYF.

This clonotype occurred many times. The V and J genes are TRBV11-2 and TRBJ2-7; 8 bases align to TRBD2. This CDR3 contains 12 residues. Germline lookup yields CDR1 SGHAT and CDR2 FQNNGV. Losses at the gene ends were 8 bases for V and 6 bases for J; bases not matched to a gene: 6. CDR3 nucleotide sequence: TGTGCCAGCGCGGTAACTAGCGGCGAGCAGTACTTC. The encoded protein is CASAVTSGEQYF.

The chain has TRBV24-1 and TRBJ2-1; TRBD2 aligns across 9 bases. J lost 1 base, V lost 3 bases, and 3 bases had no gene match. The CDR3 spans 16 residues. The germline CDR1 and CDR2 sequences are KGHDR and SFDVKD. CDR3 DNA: TGTGCCACCAGTGATACCCTAGCGGGATCCTACAATGAGCAGTTCTTC. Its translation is CATSDTLAGSYNEQFF.

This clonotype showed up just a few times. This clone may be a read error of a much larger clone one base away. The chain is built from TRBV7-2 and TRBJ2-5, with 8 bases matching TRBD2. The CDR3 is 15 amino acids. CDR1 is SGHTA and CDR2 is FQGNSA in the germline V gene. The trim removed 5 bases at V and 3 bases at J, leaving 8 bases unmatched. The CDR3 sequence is CASSPAPGLEETQYF. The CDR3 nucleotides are TGTGCCAGCAGCCCAGCGCCGGGACTAGAAGAGACCCAGTACTTC.

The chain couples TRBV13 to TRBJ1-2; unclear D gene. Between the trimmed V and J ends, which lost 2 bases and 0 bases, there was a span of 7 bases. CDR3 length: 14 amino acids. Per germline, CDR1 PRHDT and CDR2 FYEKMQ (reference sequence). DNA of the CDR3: TGTGCCAGCAGCTTAATGGCATCTAACTATGGCTACACCTTC. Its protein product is CASSLMASNYGYTF. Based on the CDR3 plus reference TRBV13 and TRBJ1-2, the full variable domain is AAGVIQSPRHLIKEKRETATLKCYPIPRHDTVYWYQQGPGQDPQFLISFYEKMQSDKGSIPDRFSAQQFSDYHSELNMSSLELGDSALYFCASSLMASNYGYTFGSGTRLTVV.

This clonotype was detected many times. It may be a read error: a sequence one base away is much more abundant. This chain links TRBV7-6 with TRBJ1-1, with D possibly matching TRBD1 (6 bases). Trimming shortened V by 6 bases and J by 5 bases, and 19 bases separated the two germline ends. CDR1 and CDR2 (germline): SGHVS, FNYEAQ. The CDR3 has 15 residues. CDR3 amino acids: CASSSKGTRTTEAFF. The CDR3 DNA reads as TGTGCCAGCAGTTCCAAGGGGACACGAACGACTGAAGCTTTCTTT.

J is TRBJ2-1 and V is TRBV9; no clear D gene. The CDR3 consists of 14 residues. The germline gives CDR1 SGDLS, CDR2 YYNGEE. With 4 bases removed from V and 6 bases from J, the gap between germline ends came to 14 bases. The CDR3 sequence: CASSPRAYGNEQFF. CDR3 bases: TGTGCCAGCAGCCCCCGTGCTTACGGCAATGAGCAGTTCTTC.

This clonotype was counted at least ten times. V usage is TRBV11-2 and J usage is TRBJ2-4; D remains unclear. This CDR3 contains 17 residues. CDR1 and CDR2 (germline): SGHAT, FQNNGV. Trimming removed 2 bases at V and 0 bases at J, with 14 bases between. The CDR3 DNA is TGTGCCAGCAGCTTAAGATCTGGCCGATTAGCCAAAAACATTCAGTACTTC. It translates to CASSLRSGRLAKNIQYF.

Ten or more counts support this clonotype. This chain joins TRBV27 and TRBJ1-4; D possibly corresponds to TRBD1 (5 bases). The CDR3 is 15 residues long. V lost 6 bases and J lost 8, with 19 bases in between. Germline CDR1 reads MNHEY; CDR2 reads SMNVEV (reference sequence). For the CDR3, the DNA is TGTGCCAGCAGGACCCGGGACTCGGGAGTAGAAAAACTGTTTTTT. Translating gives CASRTRDSGVEKLFF. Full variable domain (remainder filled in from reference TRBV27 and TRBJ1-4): EAQVTQNPRYLITVTGKKLTVTCSQNMNHEYMSWYRQDPGLGLRQIYYSMNVEVTDKGDVPEGYKVSRKEKRNFPLILESPSPNQTSLYFCASRTRDSGVEKLFFGSGTQLSVL.

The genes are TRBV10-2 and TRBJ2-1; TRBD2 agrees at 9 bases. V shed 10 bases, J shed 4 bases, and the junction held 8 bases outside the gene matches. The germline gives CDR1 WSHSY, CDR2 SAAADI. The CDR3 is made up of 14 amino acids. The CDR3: CATRSSGGYNEQFF. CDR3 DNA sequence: TGCGCCACCAGGAGTAGCGGGGGTTACAATGAGCAGTTCTTC.

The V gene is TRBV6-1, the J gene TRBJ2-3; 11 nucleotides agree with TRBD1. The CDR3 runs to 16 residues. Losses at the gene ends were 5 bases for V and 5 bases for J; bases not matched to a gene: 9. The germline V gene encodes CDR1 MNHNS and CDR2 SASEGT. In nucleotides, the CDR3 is TGTGCCAGCAGTCTAAAAGGACAGGGGGCCAAAGATACGCAGTATTTT. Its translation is CASSLKGQGAKDTQYF.

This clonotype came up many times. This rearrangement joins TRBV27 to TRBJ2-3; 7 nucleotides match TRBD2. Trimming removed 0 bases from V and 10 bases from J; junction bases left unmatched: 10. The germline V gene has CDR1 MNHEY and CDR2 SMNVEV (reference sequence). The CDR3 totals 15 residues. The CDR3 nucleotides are TGTGCCAGCAGTTTATCCCCTAGCGGTACGCGGTCGCAGTATTTT. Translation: CASSLSPSGTRSQYF.

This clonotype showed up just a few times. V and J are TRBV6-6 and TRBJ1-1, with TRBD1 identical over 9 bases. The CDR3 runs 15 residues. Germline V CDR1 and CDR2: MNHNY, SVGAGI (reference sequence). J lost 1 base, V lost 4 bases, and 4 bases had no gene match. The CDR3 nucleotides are TGTGCCAGCAGTTGGACAGGGGAAGGGAACACTGAAGCTTTCTTT. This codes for CASSWTGEGNTEAFF.

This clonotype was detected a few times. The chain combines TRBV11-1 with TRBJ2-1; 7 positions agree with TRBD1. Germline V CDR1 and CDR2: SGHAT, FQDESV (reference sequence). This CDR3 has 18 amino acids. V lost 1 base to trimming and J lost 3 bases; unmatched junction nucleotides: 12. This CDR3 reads CASSLGALGTDFYNEQFF. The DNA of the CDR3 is TGTGCCAGCAGCTTAGGGGCGCTCGGGACAGACTTCTACAATGAGCAGTTCTTC.

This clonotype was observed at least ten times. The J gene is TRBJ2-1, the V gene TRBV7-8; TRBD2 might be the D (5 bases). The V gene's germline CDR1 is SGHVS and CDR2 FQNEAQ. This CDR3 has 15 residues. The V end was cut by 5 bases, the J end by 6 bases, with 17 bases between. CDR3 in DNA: TGTGCCAGCAGCCCCCAGCCTGGTGAGGGCAATGAGCAGTTCTTC. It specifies CASSPQPGEGNEQFF.

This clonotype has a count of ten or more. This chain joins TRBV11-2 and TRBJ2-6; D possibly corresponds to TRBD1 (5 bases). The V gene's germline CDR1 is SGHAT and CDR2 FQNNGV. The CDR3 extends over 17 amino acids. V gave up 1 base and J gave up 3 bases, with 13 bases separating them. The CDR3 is CASSLGQGYGGANVLTF. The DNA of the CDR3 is TGTGCCAGCAGCTTAGGGCAGGGATATGGTGGGGCCAACGTCCTGACTTTC.

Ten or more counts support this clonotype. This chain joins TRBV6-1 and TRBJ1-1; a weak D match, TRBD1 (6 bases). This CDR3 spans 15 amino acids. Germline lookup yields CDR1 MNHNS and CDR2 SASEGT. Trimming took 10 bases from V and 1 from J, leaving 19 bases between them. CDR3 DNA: TGTGCCATCTTTACACGGCAGGGGCGGAACACTGAAGCTTTCTTT. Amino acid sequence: CAIFTRQGRNTEAFF.

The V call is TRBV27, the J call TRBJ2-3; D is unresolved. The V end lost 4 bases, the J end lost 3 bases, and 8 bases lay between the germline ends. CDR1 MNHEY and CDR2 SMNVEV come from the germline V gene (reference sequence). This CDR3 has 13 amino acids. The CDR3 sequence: CASSYALTDTQYF. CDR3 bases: TGTGCCAGCAGTTACGCGTTGACAGATACGCAGTATTTT.

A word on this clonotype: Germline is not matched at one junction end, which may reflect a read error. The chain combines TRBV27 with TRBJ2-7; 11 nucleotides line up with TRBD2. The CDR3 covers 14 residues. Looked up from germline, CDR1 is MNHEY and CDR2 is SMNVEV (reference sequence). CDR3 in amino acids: CASGLAGGWYEQYF. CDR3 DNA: TGTGCCAGCGGTTTAGCGGGGGGGTGGTACGAGCAGTACTTC.

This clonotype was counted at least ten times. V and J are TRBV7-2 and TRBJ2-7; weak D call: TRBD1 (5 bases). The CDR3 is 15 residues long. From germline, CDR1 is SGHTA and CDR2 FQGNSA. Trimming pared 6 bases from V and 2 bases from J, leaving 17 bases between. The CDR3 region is CASSYIDSLTYEQYF. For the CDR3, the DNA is TGTGCCAGCAGTTACATCGACAGTCTAACCTACGAGCAGTACTTC. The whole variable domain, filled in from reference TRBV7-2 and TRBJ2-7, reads GAGVSQSPSNKVTEKGKDVELRCDPISGHTALYWYRQSLGQGLEFLIYFQGNSAPDKSGLPSDRFSAERTGGSVSTLTIQRTQQEDSAVYLCASSYIDSLTYEQYFGPGTRLTVT.

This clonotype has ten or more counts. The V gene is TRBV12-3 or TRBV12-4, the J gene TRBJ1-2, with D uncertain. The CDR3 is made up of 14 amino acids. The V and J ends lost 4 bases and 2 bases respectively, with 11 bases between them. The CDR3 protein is CASSSGRQNYGYTF. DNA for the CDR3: TGTGCCAGCAGTTCTGGTCGTCAGAACTATGGCTACACCTTC.